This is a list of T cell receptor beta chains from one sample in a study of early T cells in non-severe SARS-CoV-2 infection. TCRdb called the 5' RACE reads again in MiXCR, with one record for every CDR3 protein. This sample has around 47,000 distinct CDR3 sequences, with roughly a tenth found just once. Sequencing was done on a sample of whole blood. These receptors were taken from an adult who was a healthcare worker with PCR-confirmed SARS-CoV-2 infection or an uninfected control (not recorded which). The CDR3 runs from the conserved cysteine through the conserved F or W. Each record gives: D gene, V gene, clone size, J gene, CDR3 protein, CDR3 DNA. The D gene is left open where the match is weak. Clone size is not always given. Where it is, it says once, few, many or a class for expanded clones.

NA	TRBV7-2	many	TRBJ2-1	CASSLVRVSYNEQFF	TGTGCCAGCAGCTTAGTCAGGGTCTCCTACAATGAGCAGTTCTTC
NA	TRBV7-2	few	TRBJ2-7	CASSLSQRYEQYF	TGTGCCAGCAGCTTATCACAAAGGTACGAGCAGTACTTC
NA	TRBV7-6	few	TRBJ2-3	CASIARSTDTQYF	TGTGCCAGCATAGCAAGGAGCACAGATACGCAGTATTTT
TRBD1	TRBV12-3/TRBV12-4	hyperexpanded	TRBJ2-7	CASSRQGEWNEQYF	TGTGCCAGCAGTCGACAGGGTGAATGGAACGAGCAGTACTTC
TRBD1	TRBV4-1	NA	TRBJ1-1	CASSQTGMGLAEAFF	TGCGCCAGCAGCCAGACAGGGATGGGGCTGGCTGAAGCTTTCTTT
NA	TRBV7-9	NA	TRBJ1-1	CASSLVSGVEANTEAFF	TGTGCCAGCAGCTTAGTCAGCGGGGTTGAGGCGAACACTGAAGCTTTCTTT
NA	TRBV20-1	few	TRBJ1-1	CSARQPQPEAFF	TGCAGTGCTAGGCAACCTCAGCCTGAAGCTTTCTTT
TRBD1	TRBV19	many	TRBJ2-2	CASSTQDRGRIGELFF	TGTGCCAGTAGTACCCAGGACAGGGGGCGAATCGGGGAGCTGTTTTTT
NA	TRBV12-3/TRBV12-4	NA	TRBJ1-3	CAMSTGVSSGNTIYF	TGTGCCATGTCCACTGGGGTTAGCTCTGGAAACACCATATATTTT
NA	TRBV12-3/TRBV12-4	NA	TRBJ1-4	CASSFGDEANEKLFF	TGTGCCAGCAGTTTCGGCGATGAAGCTAATGAAAAACTGTTTTTT
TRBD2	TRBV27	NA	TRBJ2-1	CASNVLSGGGDEQFF	TGTGCCAGCAATGTTCTTAGCGGGGGCGGGGATGAGCAGTTCTTC
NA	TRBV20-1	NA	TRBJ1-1	CSARVNWATEAFF	TGCAGTGCTAGAGTCAACTGGGCGACTGAAGCTTTCTTT
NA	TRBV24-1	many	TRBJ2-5	CATSDAGQRKETQYF	TGTGCCACCAGTGATGCGGGGCAGCGCAAAGAGACCCAGTACTTC
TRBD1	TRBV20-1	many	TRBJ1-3	CSASGGADRNTIYF	TGCAGTGCTTCAGGGGGCGCGGATCGAAACACCATATATTTT
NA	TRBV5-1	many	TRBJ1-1	CASSLAVRTSNTEAFF	TGCGCCAGCAGCTTGGCTGTTCGGACATCGAACACTGAAGCTTTCTTT
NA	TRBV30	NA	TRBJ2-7	CAWSVVRTEQYF	TGTGCCTGGAGTGTAGTGAGAACGGAGCAGTACTTC
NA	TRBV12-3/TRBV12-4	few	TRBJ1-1	CASSSGRSVGAEAFF	TGTGCCAGCAGTTCTGGCAGGAGCGTGGGAGCTGAAGCTTTCTTT
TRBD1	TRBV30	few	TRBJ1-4	CAWSPLGQGIEKLFF	TGTGCCTGGAGTCCCTTAGGACAGGGGATCGAAAAACTGTTTTTT
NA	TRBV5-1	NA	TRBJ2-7	CASSLLWTPSYEQYF	TGCGCCAGCAGCTTGCTATGGACTCCCTCCTACGAGCAGTACTTC
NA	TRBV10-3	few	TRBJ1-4	CAISPRQSNEKLFF	TGTGCCATCAGCCCACGACAGTCGAATGAAAAACTGTTTTTT
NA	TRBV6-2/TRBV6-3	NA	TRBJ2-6	CASSYTTLDSGANVLTF	TGTGCCAGCAGTTATACAACGTTGGACTCTGGGGCCAACGTCCTGACTTTC
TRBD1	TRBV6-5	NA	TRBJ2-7	CASSYGGQTYEQYF	TGTGCCAGCAGTTACGGGGGACAGACCTACGAGCAGTACTTC
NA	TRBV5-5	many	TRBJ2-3	CASSSGEGTDTQYF	TGTGCCAGCAGCTCGGGCGAGGGCACAGATACGCAGTATTTT